This is a list of T cell receptor beta chains from one sample in a study of blood T cells in healthy people across ages. MiXCR, applied by TCRdb to the 5' RACE reads, yields one record per CDR3 protein. The table lists 1.5 million to 1.8 million distinct CDR3 sequences, roughly 43% of them singletons. Material for sequencing was blood. The receptors were sampled from a woman aged 18-30 years in good health. The CDR3 runs from the conserved cysteine through the conserved F or W.

V gene: TRBV4-1; CDR3 length: 16; CDR3 protein: CASSQGPSGGIYEQYF
V gene: TRBV5-1; CDR3 length: 13; CDR3 protein: CASSTQGGDEQYF
V gene: TRBV4-1; CDR3 length: 17; CDR3 protein: CASSRSYGTSGRDEQFF
V gene: TRBV6-5; CDR3 length: 11; CDR3 protein: CASSTGYGYTF
V gene: TRBV7-2; CDR3 length: 13; CDR3 protein: CASSTRQADTQYF
V gene: TRBV28; CDR3 length: 15; CDR3 protein: CASSPGVLAKNIQYF
V gene: TRBV28; CDR3 length: 14; CDR3 protein: CASSLRLAEDEQYF
V gene: TRBV4-1; CDR3 length: 16; CDR3 protein: CASSQEPTGGLETQYF
V gene: TRBV2; CDR3 length: 12; CDR3 protein: CASSEERETQFF
V gene: TRBV7-6; CDR3 length: 16; CDR3 protein: CASSLSGAQSTDTQYF
V gene: TRBV4-1; CDR3 length: 15; CDR3 protein: CASSQEHRGSNEQFF
V gene: TRBV2; CDR3 length: 14; CDR3 protein: CASSAWTSGDTQYF
V gene: TRBV5-1; CDR3 length: 16; CDR3 protein: CASSLAWSPQIYEQYF